This TCR beta chain was obtained from a study of control samples from healthy donors and cancer patients. Only in-frame clones appear in the TCRdb table, and some are missing; sequencing was by immunoSEQ multiplex PCR. The sample lists approximately 170,000 clones, roughly 93% seen once, with roughly 4.3% in the top ten. The germline CDR1 and CDR2 sequences are SGHDT and YYEEEE. The length of the CDR3 is 16 residues. The V end was cut by 1 base, the J end by 1 base, with 13 bases between. The chain joins TRBV5-6 to TRBJ2-3; unclear D gene. This receptor was identified in a woman aged 55-70 years in good health. Sequences were obtained from blood. The CDR3 region is CASSLFITWGTDTQYF. The CDR3 DNA sequence: TGTGCCAGCAGCTTGTTTATCACCTGGGGCACAGATACGCAGTATTTT.